The 30 T cell receptor beta chains listed next were all sequenced from one sample in a study of T cells after yellow fever vaccination (dated by TCRdb to between 2019 and 2020). The treatment or condition label here, explained by the study, means: live attenuated yellow fever vaccine strain. Library preparation was by 5' RACE. The sample was run on an Illumina NovaSeq 6000. TCRdb reprocessing: public reads trimmed at Q25 with fastp, clones called with MiXCR, in-frame beta chains kept. Every entry covers one CDR3 protein and lists the most common genes and DNA from its rows. The sample table lists 200,000 to 250,000 distinct CDR3 sequences, about 3% of them with a count of one. The ten largest account for around 3.2% of the sample. The sample was CD4+ T cells sorted from PBMCs, taken 10 days after the yellow fever booster vaccination. These receptors were obtained from a man between 18 and 29 years old who received the YFV17D yellow fever vaccine.

This clonotype was recorded many times. The J gene is TRBJ2-2, the V gene TRBV5-1; possibly TRBD2 for D (5 bases). Trimming took off 2 bases at V and 4 bases at J, with 15 bases between the two ends. The CDR3 consists of 16 residues. Germline V gene data show CDR1 as SGHRS and CDR2 as YFSETQ. The CDR3 DNA sequence: TGCGCCAGCAGCTTCTTTCGGGATGGGAGCACCGGGGAGCTGTTTTTT. This translates into CASSFFRDGSTGELFF.

This clonotype was counted only a few times. The chain recombines TRBV5-1 with TRBJ1-2; D gene unclear. Deletions cut 0 bases from V and 5 bases from J, with 8 bases between. The CDR3 has 13 residues. In germline, CDR1 is SGHRS, CDR2 YFSETQ. The CDR3 region is CASSLDGEYGYTF. The CDR3 nucleotides are TGCGCCAGCAGCTTGGATGGGGAGTATGGCTACACCTTC.

This clonotype was counted at least ten times. The V call is TRBV5-1, the J call TRBJ2-2, with D possibly TRBD1 on 6 matching bases. There are 15 residues in the CDR3. Germline V gene lookup returns CDR1 SGHRS and CDR2 YFSETQ. Trimming removed 2 bases from V and 0 bases from J, with 8 bases in between. The CDR3 is CASSFGQPNTGELFF. DNA of the CDR3: TGCGCCAGCAGCTTCGGACAGCCGAACACCGGGGAGCTGTTTTTT.

The rearrangement uses TRBV2 and TRBJ2-7; D is unclear. Germline V gives CDR1 SNHLY, CDR2 FYNNEI. This CDR3 is 14 amino acids long. V gave up 2 bases and J gave up 2 bases, with 10 bases separating them. The DNA for the CDR3 is TGTGCCAGCAGTGAAACCCCGAGGCCCTACGAGCAGTACGTC. Translating it yields CASSETPRPYEQYV.

This clonotype was detected many times. The chain uses TRBV7-9 and TRBJ2-3, with 8 bases matching TRBD2. The ends lost 5 bases at V and 4 bases at J; junction bases unmatched: 2. CDR3 size: 13 residues. Germline V gene lookup returns CDR1 SEHNR and CDR2 FQNEAQ (reference sequence). In nucleotides, the CDR3 is TGTGCCAGCAGCCGGGGGGGCCCAGATACGCAGTATTTT. It is translated as CASSRGGPDTQYF.

The sample holds a few counts of this clonotype. The rearrangement uses TRBV20-1 and TRBJ2-3; D not resolved. Germline V gene data show CDR1 as DFQATT and CDR2 as SNEGSKA (reference sequence). This CDR3 is built from 14 residues. CDR3 residues: CSPVTAYSTDTQYF. CDR3 nucleotides: TGCAGCCCCGTGACGGCCTATAGCACAGATACGCAGTATTTT.

In this sample, this clonotype turned up many times. The chain links TRBV5-1 to TRBJ1-2, with D possibly TRBD1 on 5 matching bases. V lost 3 bases and J 7 bases, leaving 13 bases between the germline ends. The CDR3 sequence is 13 residues long. The germline V gene has CDR1 SGHRS and CDR2 YFSETQ. The CDR3 DNA follows: TGCGCCAGCAGCTCCGGGACCCTAGGTGGCTACACCTTC. Translating it yields CASSSGTLGGYTF. The whole variable domain, filled in from reference TRBV5-1 and TRBJ1-2, reads KAGVTQTPRYLIKTRGQQVTLSCSPISGHRSVSWYQQTPGQGLQFLFEYFSETQRNKGNFPGRFSGRQFSNSRSEMNVSTLELGDSALYLCASSSGTLGGYTFGSGTRLTVV.

This clonotype has at least ten counts. The chain has TRBV7-2 and TRBJ2-3, with D perhaps being TRBD1 or TRBD2 (5 bases each). The V gene's germline CDR1 is SGHTA and CDR2 FQGNSA. V shed 6 bases and J shed 6 bases, with 19 bases lying between them. The CDR3 runs 15 residues. CDR3 amino acids: CASRPPGRNGDTQYF. CDR3 DNA: TGTGCCAGCAGACCGCCGGGGCGGAACGGGGATACGCAGTATTTT. Full variable domain (outside the CDR3, taken from reference TRBV7-2 and TRBJ2-3): GAGVSQSPSNKVTEKGKDVELRCDPISGHTALYWYRQSLGQGLEFLIYFQGNSAPDKSGLPSDRFSAERTGGSVSTLTIQRTQQEDSAVYLCASRPPGRNGDTQYFGPGTRLTVL.

In this sample, this clonotype turned up many times. The CDR3, as DNA: TGCGCCAGCAGCCAAGATTGGGGGACTAGCGGGGGGACAGATACGCAGTATTTT. It encodes CASSQDWGTSGGTDTQYF. The rearrangement joins TRBV4-1 to TRBJ2-3; TRBD2 agrees at 15 bases. The germline V gene encodes CDR1 MGHRA and CDR2 YSYEKL. This CDR3 spans 18 amino acids. V trimming: 0 bases; J trimming: 3 bases; junction bases outside the gene matches: 4.

The chain links TRBV30 to TRBJ2-2; 13 positions agree with TRBD2. Germline V gene lookup returns CDR1 GTSNPN and CDR2 SVGIG (reference sequence). V lost 3 bases and J lost 7; bases outside the gene matches: 5. The CDR3 runs to 15 residues. The CDR3 DNA follows: TGTGCCTGGAGCCCGGGACTAGCGGGAATCGGGGAGCTGTTTTTT. Amino acid sequence: CAWSPGLAGIGELFF.

This clonotype was observed at least ten times. V gene TRBV30 combines with J gene TRBJ1-5; possible D gene TRBD1, 5 bases. Germline CDR1 GTSNPN, CDR2 SVGIG (reference sequence). CDR3 length: 13 amino acids. Deletions cut 2 bases from V and 6 bases from J, with 11 bases between. The CDR3 DNA follows: TGTGCCTGGAGTAAATTGGGGGGTCAGCCCCAGCATTTT. Translating gives CAWSKLGGQPQHF.

In this sample, this clonotype is medium-sized. The J gene is TRBJ2-5, the V gene TRBV5-5, with 11 nucleotides matching TRBD2. CDR1 SGHKS and CDR2 YYEKEE come from the germline V gene (reference sequence). The length of the CDR3 is 15 residues. The junction had 4 bases not matched to a gene; V was cut back by 1 base and J by 5 bases. CDR3 sequence (DNA): TGTGCCAGCAGCTTGAATAGCGGGGGGGCCGAGACCCAGTACTTC. As protein: CASSLNSGGAETQYF.

This clonotype has a count of ten or more. The rearrangement links TRBV3-1 to TRBJ1-1, with D tentatively TRBD1 (6 bases). Germline loops: CDR1 LGHDT, CDR2 YNNKEL (reference sequence). The length of the CDR3 is 12 residues. The ends were cut back, 1 base at V and 10 bases at J, with 10 bases in the middle. CDR3 DNA: TGTGCCAGCAGCCAAGGGTCGGACAGAGCTTTCTTT. Protein product: CASSQGSDRAFF.

The V gene is TRBV20-1, the J gene TRBJ1-2; 7 positions match TRBD1. With V trimmed by 5 bases and J by 5 bases, 17 bases remained unmatched. The CDR3 extends over 16 amino acids. CDR1 and CDR2 from the germline V gene are DFQATT and SNEGSKA (reference sequence). The CDR3 DNA reads TGCAGTGCTCCAACCTCATTCCGACAGGGAATATATGGCTACACCTTC. This translates into CSAPTSFRQGIYGYTF.

V and J are TRBV7-2 and TRBJ2-1; TRBD1 is a possible D gene (5 bases). Germline-derived CDR1 and CDR2 are SGHTA and FQGNSA. This CDR3 has 14 residues. V was clipped by 4 bases and J by 3 bases, with 10 bases between them. CDR3 in amino acids: CASSSYRYYNEQFF. The CDR3 bases are TGTGCCAGCAGCTCGTACAGGTACTACAATGAGCAGTTCTTC.

The J gene is TRBJ2-4, the V gene TRBV4-3; 13 bases are shared with TRBD2. Per germline, CDR1 LGHNA and CDR2 YSLEER. The J segment lost 7 bases and the V segment lost 4 bases, leaving 7 bases of the junction unmatched. The CDR3 spans 16 residues. The CDR3 protein is CASSPGLAGAGNIQYF. CDR3 sequence (DNA): TGCGCCAGCAGCCCAGGACTAGCGGGGGCTGGGAACATTCAGTACTTC.

This clonotype was detected ten times or more. The chain has TRBV11-2 and TRBJ2-2; TRBD2 is a possible D gene (6 bases). The germline gives CDR1 SGHAT, CDR2 FQNNGV. The CDR3 contains 15 residues. The germline V and J ends were trimmed by 1 base and 3 bases, with 9 bases remaining between them. In DNA, the CDR3 is TGTGCCAGCAGCTTAGGCGCTAGCGACACCGGGGAGCTGTTTTTT. Protein sequence: CASSLGASDTGELFF.

There are many counts of this clonotype. The J gene is TRBJ2-1, the V gene TRBV10-3, with D maybe TRBD1 (6 bases). The CDR3 extends over 12 amino acids. The V end was cut by 10 bases, the J end by 3 bases, with 10 bases between. Germline loops: CDR1 ENHRY, CDR2 SYGVKD. CDR3 bases: TGTGCCAGCCAACAGGGCTACAATGAGCAGTTCTTC. Protein: CASQQGYNEQFF.

The CDR3 DNA reads TGTGCCAGCACTCATAACAGGGGCCACGAGCAGTACTTC. Its protein is CASTHNRGHEQYF. V gene TRBV7-2 combines with J gene TRBJ2-7; 7 bases line up with TRBD1. CDR3 size: 13 residues. The trim removed 7 bases at V and 5 bases at J, leaving 8 bases unmatched. CDR1 is SGHTA, CDR2 FQGNSA, per germline.

In this sample, this clonotype turned up many times. The gene calls are TRBV10-3 and TRBJ2-5; D is uncertain. Trimming stripped 6 bases from V and 2 bases from J, with 13 bases between. Germline V gene sequence: CDR1 ENHRY, CDR2 SYGVKD. This CDR3 region has 14 residues. CDR3 DNA sequence: TGTGCCATCAGCATGATTTTGGGGCAAGAGACCCAGTACTTC. This sequence encodes CAISMILGQETQYF.

The chain joins TRBV6-6 to TRBJ1-2, with 8 bases identical to TRBD1. The germline gives CDR1 MNHNY, CDR2 SVGAGI (reference sequence). With V trimmed by 5 bases and J by 8 bases, 7 bases remained unmatched. This CDR3 region has 13 residues. The CDR3 coding sequence is TGTGCCAGCAGTCCGAATCGACAGGGGGGCTACACCTTC. It specifies CASSPNRQGGYTF.

The sample holds many counts of this clonotype. The rearrangement links TRBV20-1 to TRBJ2-1; the D gene is possibly TRBD2 (6 bases). The germline CDR1 and CDR2 sequences are DFQATT and SNEGSKA (reference sequence). The CDR3 loop spans 12 amino acids. The V gene lost 7 bases and the J gene lost 4 bases, with 11 bases spanning the gap. The CDR3 region has the DNA TGCAGTGTTACGGGGGAATACAATGAGCAGTTCTTC. It translates to CSVTGEYNEQFF.

The chain recombines TRBV28 with TRBJ2-1; 9 bases line up with TRBD1. The CDR3 length is 11 residues. Germline V gene lookup returns CDR1 MDHEN and CDR2 SYDVKM. V trimming: 4 bases; J trimming: 15 bases; junction bases outside the gene matches: 4. As DNA, the CDR3 is TGTGCCAGCAGTTCCGGACAGGGGAGGTTCTTC. Residues: CASSSGQGRFF.

This clonotype showed up just a few times. The gene calls are TRBV4-2 and TRBJ2-2; 12 bases agree with TRBD2. Germline CDR1 LGHNA, CDR2 YNFKEQ. V was pared by 5 bases and J by 4 bases, with 5 bases of the junction left unmatched. The CDR3 sequence is 16 residues long. CDR3 nucleotide sequence: TGTGCCAGCAGCTCCGAGACTAGCGGGGGCACCGGGGAGCTGTTTTTT. Its protein product is CASSSETSGGTGELFF.

This clonotype was seen many times. This chain uses TRBV5-1 with TRBJ2-1; 10 bases are a match to TRBD2. V lost 3 bases to trimming and J lost 7 bases; unmatched junction nucleotides: 7. Germline loops: CDR1 SGHRS, CDR2 YFSETQ. The CDR3 is made up of 15 amino acids. CDR3 bases: TGCGCCAGCAGCTGGCAAGCGGGGGGGCTTAATGAGCAGTTCTTC. Translation: CASSWQAGGLNEQFF.

The V and J genes are TRBV3-1 and TRBJ2-3; D might be TRBD2 (5 bases). The CDR3 is 14 amino acids. V dropped 6 bases and J dropped 6 bases, with 16 bases sitting between them. Germline V gene data show CDR1 as LGHDT and CDR2 as YNNKEL (reference sequence). The CDR3 sequence: CASSLISGEDTQYF. The CDR3 DNA reads as TGTGCCAGCAGTTTGATATCCGGGGAGGATACGCAGTATTTT.

This clonotype has a count of ten or more. The rearrangement uses TRBV4-3 and TRBJ2-2; TRBD2 matches 8 bases. This CDR3 is 17 amino acids long. Unmatched junction bases numbered 10, after V lost 4 bases and J lost 3 bases. Germline V gene lookup returns CDR1 LGHNA and CDR2 YSLEER. The CDR3 DNA sequence: TGCGCCAGCAGCCGCTTTGGGGCGGGGGGTTACACCGGGGAGCTGTTTTTT. This translates into CASSRFGAGGYTGELFF.

This clonotype has a count of ten or more. The genes are TRBV5-1 and TRBJ1-1; D call uncertain. The V end was cut by 6 bases, the J end by 0 bases, with 12 bases between. The CDR3 has 14 residues. Germline CDR1 reads SGHRS; CDR2 reads YFSETQ. As DNA, the CDR3 is TGCGCCAGCACCCCCGACGGGATGAACACTGAAGCTTTCTTT. Its translation is CASTPDGMNTEAFF.

This clonotype has a count of ten or more. A read error may account for a junction end that differs from germline. V usage is TRBV20-1 and J usage is TRBJ1-2; D is perhaps TRBD1 (6 bases). The V gene's germline CDR1 is DFQATT and CDR2 SNEGSKA (reference sequence). The CDR3 spans 11 residues. CDR3 DNA: TGCAGTGCAAAAACCCAGGGGATCTACTCCTTC. Translation: CSAKTQGIYSF.

The chain recombines TRBV30 with TRBJ2-7; 9 bases map to TRBD1. The CDR3 spans 15 residues. The V and J ends lost 3 bases and 3 bases, in that order; junction bases with no gene match: 9. Germline CDR1 and CDR2: GTSNPN and SVGIG (reference sequence). The CDR3 DNA follows: TGTGCCTGGAGGATCCCGGGACAGGGTAGCTACGAGCAGTACTTC. It yields the protein CAWRIPGQGSYEQYF.